This TCR beta chain came from a study of CD8+ T cells in alopecia areata. In each case, RNA was isolated and then reverse transcribed into cDNA as the sequencing template. Method: immunoSEQ multiplex PCR; TCRdb's copy keeps in-frame clones and lacks some. The sample has over 100,000 clones, approximately 49% seen once. General observations from the study: Patients displayed less clarity in TCR sharing than mice, a finding possibly related to HLA. It was lesional scalp, especially alopecia totalis/universalis, that showed higher clonality than normal scalp.

Trimming removed 4 bases at V and 0 bases at J, with 8 bases between. CDR3 size: 14 residues. CDR1 is SGDLS and CDR2 is YYNGEE in the germline V gene. Concerning this clone: Its target is unknown.

The study team obtained lesional scalp punch biopsies and peripheral blood from alopecia areata patients. The input for sequencing was CD8+ T cells sorted from blood, taken at week 0. The receptor comes from a human donor with alopecia areata. The chain combines TRBV9 with TRBJ2-4; D might be TRBD1 (6 bases). The CDR3 loop is CASSQGLAKNIQYF. In DNA form, the CDR3 reads TGTGCCAGCAGCCAGGGGCTAGCCAAAAACATTCAGTACTTC.